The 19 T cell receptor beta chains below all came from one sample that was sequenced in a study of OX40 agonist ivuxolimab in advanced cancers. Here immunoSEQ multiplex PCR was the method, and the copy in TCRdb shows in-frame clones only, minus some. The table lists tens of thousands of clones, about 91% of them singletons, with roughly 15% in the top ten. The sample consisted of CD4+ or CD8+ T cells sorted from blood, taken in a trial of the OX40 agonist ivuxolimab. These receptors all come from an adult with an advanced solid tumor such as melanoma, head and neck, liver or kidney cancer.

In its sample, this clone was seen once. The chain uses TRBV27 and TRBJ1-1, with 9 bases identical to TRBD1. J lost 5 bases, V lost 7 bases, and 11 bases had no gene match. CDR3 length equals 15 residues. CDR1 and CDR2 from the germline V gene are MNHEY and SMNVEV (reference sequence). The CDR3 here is CASTEMTGGMTEAFF. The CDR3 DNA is TGTGCCAGCACCGAAATGACAGGGGGGATGACTGAAGCTTTCTTT.

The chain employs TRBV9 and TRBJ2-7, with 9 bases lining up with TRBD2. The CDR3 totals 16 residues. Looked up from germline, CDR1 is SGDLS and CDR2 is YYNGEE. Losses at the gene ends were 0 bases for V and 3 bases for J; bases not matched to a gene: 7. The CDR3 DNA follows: TGTGCCAGCAGCGTAGGGAGCGGGACTAGCCACTACGAGCAGTACTTC. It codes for CASSVGSGTSHYEQYF.

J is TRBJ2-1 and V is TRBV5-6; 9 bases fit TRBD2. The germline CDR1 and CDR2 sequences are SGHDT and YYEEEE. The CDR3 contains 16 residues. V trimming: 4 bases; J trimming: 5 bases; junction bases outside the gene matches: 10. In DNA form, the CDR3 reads TGTGCCAGCAGCCGAGGAGCTAGCGGGATCGACAATGAGCAGTTCTTC. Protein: CASSRGASGIDNEQFF.

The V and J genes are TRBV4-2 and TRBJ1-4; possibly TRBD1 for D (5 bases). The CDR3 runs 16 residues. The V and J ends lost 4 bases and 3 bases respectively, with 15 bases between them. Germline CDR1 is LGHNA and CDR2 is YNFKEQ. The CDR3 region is CASSPTYSGPNEKLFF. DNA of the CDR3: TGTGCCAGCAGCCCTACCTATTCGGGACCTAATGAAAAACTGTTTTTT.

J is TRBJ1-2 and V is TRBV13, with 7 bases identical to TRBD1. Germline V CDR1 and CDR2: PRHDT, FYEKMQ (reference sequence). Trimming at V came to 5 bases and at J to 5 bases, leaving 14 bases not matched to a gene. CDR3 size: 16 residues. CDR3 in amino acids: CASSPRDRGGYYGYTF. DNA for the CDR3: TGTGCCAGCAGCCCTCGGGACAGAGGGGGATATTATGGCTACACCTTC.

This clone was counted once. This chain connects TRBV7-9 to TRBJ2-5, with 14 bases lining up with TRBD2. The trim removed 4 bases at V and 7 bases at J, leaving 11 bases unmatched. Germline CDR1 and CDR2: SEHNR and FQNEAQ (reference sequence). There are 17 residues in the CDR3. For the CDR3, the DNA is TGTGCCAGCAGCTCACGCGGGGGGACTAGCGGGAGTGGGACCCAGTACTTC. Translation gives CASSSRGGTSGSGTQYF.

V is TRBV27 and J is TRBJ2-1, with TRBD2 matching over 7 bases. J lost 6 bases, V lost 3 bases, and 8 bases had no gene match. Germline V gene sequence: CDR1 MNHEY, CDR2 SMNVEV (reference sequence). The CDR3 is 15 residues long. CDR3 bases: TGTGCCAGCAGTTTGGTGGGAGGGCCGCTCAATGAGCAGTTCTTC. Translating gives CASSLVGGPLNEQFF.

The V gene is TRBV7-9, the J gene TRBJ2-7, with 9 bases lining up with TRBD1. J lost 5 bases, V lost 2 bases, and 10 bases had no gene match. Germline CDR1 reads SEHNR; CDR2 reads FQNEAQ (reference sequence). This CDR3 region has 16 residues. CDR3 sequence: CASSLSMGQGLHEQYF. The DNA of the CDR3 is TGTGCCAGCAGCTTATCTATGGGACAGGGACTCCACGAGCAGTACTTC. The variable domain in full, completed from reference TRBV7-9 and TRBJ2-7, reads DTGVSQNPRHKITKRGQNVTFRCDPISEHNRLYWYRQTLGQGPEFLTYFQNEAQLEKSRLLSDRFSAERPKGSFSTLEIQRTEQGDSAMYLCASSLSMGQGLHEQYFGPGTRLTVT.

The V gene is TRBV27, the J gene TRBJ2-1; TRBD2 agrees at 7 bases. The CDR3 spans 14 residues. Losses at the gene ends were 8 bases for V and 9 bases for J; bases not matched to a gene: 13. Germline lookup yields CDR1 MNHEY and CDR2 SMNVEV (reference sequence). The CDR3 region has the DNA TGTGCCAGCGGACTGGCGGGAGAATTTCCTGAGCAGTTCTTC. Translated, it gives CASGLAGEFPEQFF.

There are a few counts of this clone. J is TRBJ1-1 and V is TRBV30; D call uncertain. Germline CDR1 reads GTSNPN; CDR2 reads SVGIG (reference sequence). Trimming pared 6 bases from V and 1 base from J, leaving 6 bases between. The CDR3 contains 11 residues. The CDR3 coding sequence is TGTGCCTGCGACGGGAACACTGAAGCTTTCTTT. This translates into CACDGNTEAFF.

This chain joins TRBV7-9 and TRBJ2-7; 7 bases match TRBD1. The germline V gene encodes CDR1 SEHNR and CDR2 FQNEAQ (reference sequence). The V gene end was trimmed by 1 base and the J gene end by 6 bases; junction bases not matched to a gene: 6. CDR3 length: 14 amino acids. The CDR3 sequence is CASSLVPTGIEQYF. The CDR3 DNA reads TGTGCCAGCAGCTTAGTTCCGACAGGGATCGAGCAGTACTTC.

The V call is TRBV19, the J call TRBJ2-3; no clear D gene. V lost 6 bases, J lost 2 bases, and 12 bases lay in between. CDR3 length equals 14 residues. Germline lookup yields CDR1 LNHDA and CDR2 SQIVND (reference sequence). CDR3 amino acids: CASSGDEFTDTQYF. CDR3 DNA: TGTGCCAGTAGCGGTGATGAGTTCACAGATACGCAGTATTTT.

The CDR3 DNA reads TGTGCCAGCAGCCCAGAGACTCTTACCGGGGAGCTGTTTTTT. It yields the protein CASSPETLTGELFF. The chain recombines TRBV5-4 with TRBJ2-2; D not certain. The CDR3 covers 14 residues. Germline V gene lookup returns CDR1 SGHNT and CDR2 YYREEE (reference sequence). V shed 4 bases and J shed 5 bases, with 12 bases lying between them.

CDR3 amino acids: CASSQEGTISYNEQFF. The CDR3 DNA is TGCGCCAGCAGCCAAGAGGGGACCATCTCCTACAATGAGCAGTTCTTC. The chain recombines TRBV4-3 with TRBJ2-1; D is tentatively TRBD1 or TRBD2 (5 bases each). CDR1 LGHNA and CDR2 YSLEER come from the germline V gene. CDR3 size: 16 residues. Trimming pared 0 bases from V and 0 bases from J, leaving 9 bases between.

The CDR3 DNA reads as TGTGCCAGCAGCCCACCCATCCTTAGCGAAGGGTTCTTC. Residues: CASSPPILSEGFF. The V call is TRBV5-8, the J call TRBJ2-1; a weak D match, TRBD2 (5 bases). CDR1 SGHTS and CDR2 YDEGEE come from the germline V gene. This CDR3 comprises 13 residues. V was pared by 4 bases and J by 15 bases, with 20 bases between.

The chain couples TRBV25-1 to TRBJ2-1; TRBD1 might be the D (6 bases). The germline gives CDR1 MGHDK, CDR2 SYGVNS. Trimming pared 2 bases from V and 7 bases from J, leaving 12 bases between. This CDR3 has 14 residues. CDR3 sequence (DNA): TGTGCCAGCAGTGAAACCGGGACAATAAATGAGCAGTTCTTC. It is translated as CASSETGTINEQFF.

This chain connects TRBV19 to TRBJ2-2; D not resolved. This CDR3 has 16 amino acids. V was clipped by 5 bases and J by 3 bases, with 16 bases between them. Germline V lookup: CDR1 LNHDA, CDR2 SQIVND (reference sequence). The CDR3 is CASSFPGWTDTGELFF. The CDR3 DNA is TGTGCCAGTAGTTTCCCCGGGTGGACGGACACCGGGGAGCTGTTTTTT. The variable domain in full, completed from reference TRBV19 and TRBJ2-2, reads DGGITQSPKYLFRKEGQNVTLSCEQNLNHDAMYWYRQDPGQGLRLIYYSQIVNDFQKGDIAEGYSVSREKKESFPLTVTSAQKNPTAFYLCASSFPGWTDTGELFFGEGSRLTVL.

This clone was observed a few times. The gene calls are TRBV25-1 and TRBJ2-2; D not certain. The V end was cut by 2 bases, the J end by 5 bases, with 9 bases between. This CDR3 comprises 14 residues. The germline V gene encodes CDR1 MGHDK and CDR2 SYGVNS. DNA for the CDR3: TGTGCCAGCAGTGAAGGATTGAGGACCGGGGAGCTGTTTTTT. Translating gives CASSEGLRTGELFF.

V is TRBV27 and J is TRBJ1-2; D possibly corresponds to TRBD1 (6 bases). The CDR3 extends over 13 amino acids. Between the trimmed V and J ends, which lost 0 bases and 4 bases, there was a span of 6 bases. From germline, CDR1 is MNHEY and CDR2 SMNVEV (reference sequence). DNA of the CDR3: TGTGCCAGCAGTTTATCAGGGGGCTATGGCTACACCTTC. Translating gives CASSLSGGYGYTF.